This TCR beta chain emerged from a study of CD8+CD57+ T cells in acquired aplastic anemia. As for the study in general: Sorted CD4+ plus CD8+ cells gave DNA averaging around 3 ug. Notes on the study in general: Patients had roughly 29 CD8+ CDR3 sequences in common with controls (the shared set). Controls did not differ significantly from patients in CD8+ Simpson's diversity.

Trimming cost V 4 bases and J 0 bases, with 6 bases left between them. Looked up from germline, CDR1 is SQVTM and CDR2 is ANQGSEA. This CDR3 spans 12 amino acids. On this clonotype: Antigen: not known.

CDR3 and TCR beta VDJ profiling relied on genomic DNA as the template. A single record per CDR3 protein comes from TCRdb applying MiXCR to the reads. The sample consists of 150,000 to 200,000 distinct CDR3 sequences, roughly 64% of them appearing once. What was sequenced was sorted CD4+, CD8+, or CD8+CD57+ T cells (not recorded which) from PBMCs. The receptor comes from a human donor with severe aplastic anemia or a healthy control (not recorded which). The chain is built from TRBV29-1 and TRBJ2-5, with D unresolved. The CDR3 spells CSVAPNQETQYF. The CDR3 nucleotides are TGCAGCGTTGCACCGAACCAAGAGACCCAGTACTTC.